Listed below are T cell receptor beta chains from one sample, sequenced in a study of blood T cell repertoires in COVID-19. The data were produced by immunoSEQ multiplex PCR, yet TCRdb's version contains in-frame clones alone and is incomplete. The sample has more than 45,000 clones; 78% are singletons. Sequenced sample: peripheral blood. All receptors come from a human donor in a cohort sampled during active COVID-19. Each CDR3 is given with its conserved first and last residue. D genes are given only for firm matches. Rows may omit the clone size; those that give it use once, few, many or a size class.

size	V	D	J	DNA	CDR3
few	TRBV11-2	-	TRBJ1-1	TGTGCCAGCAGCTACGACGCCGGAGTGAACACTGAAGCTTTCTTT	CASSYDAGVNTEAFF
-	TRBV5-6	-	TRBJ2-7	TGTGCCAGCAGCCTGACACCTTCCTACGAGCAGTACTTC	CASSLTPSYEQYF
-	TRBV7-9	-	TRBJ2-7	TGTGCCAGCAGCTCAACGACAGGATTCTACGAGCAGTACTTC	CASSSTTGFYEQYF
-	TRBV25-1	-	TRBJ1-1	TGTGCCAGCAGTGAAATCGGGAGAAACACTGAAGCTTTCTTT	CASSEIGRNTEAFF
once	TRBV7-8	TRBD2	TRBJ2-1	TGTGCCAGCAGCGGGACATTCTCGACTAGCGGGAGGTTCTCCTACAATGAGCAGTTCTTC	CASSGTFSTSGRFSYNEQFF
-	TRBV30	TRBD1	TRBJ2-7	TGTGCCTGGGAGGGGGCAGGGTTGATCTACGAGCAGTACTTC	CAWEGAGLIYEQYF
-	TRBV6-5	TRBD1	TRBJ1-1	TGTGCCAGCATCCAACAGGGGAGTGGCACTGAAGCTTTCTTT	CASIQQGSGTEAFF
-	TRBV10-1	-	TRBJ2-5	TGCGCCAGCAGTGGGGCGGAGGAAGAGACCCAGTACTTC	CASSGAEEETQYF
-	TRBV5-1	-	TRBJ2-5	TGCGCCAGCAGCTTGAGCCCGGGGGGCGGGGGAGAGACCCAGTACTTC	CASSLSPGGGGETQYF
-	TRBV30	TRBD1	TRBJ2-7	TGTGCCTGGAGTCCGGGCGGACAGGGGATCCACGAGCAGTACTTC	CAWSPGGQGIHEQYF
few	TRBV7-2	-	TRBJ1-1	TGTGCCAGCAGCTTAGGGGGGGGAACGGGTGAAGCTTTCTTT	CASSLGGGTGEAFF
-	TRBV30	TRBD1	TRBJ2-7	TGTGCCTGGAGTGTATGGGACAGCCGCTACGAACAGTACTTC	CAWSVWDSRYEQYF
few	TRBV7-8	TRBD1	TRBJ1-4	TGTGCCAGCAGCCCAGGGGGCGGCAATGAAAAACTGTTTTTT	CASSPGGGNEKLFF
-	TRBV6-1	-	TRBJ1-1	TGTGCCAGCAGTGAAGCGCACCGGGGATGGACTGAAGCTTTCTTT	CASSEAHRGWTEAFF
-	TRBV19	TRBD2	TRBJ2-7	TGTGCCAGTAGAGAGGGTGCTAGCGGCTGGTACGAGCAGTACTTC	CASREGASGWYEQYF
-	TRBV30	-	TRBJ1-1	TGTGCCTGGAGTGTTCAGGGGAACACTGAAGCTTTCTTT	CAWSVQGNTEAFF
-	TRBV7-9	-	TRBJ2-3	TGTGCCAGCAGCTCCCACCGGGCAGATACGCAGTATTTT	CASSSHRADTQYF
-	TRBV20-1	-	TRBJ2-7	TGCAGTGCTAGTTTAGGTAACAGGGCGGGCTACGAGCAGTACTTC	CSASLGNRAGYEQYF
-	TRBV5-1	-	TRBJ2-1	TGCGCCAGCAGTATGGGCCTTTCCACCCCCTCCTACAATGAGCAGTTCTTC	CASSMGLSTPSYNEQFF
-	TRBV4-3	-	TRBJ1-4	TGCGCCAGCAGCCAAGTTGGGCTTCGTAAACTGTTTTTT	CASSQVGLRKLFF
-	TRBV2	-	TRBJ2-7	TGTGCCAGCAGTGAAGCGCAGGGGCTTTTGTACGAGCAGTACTTC	CASSEAQGLLYEQYF
-	TRBV30	-	TRBJ1-1	TGTGCCTGGAGTCAACCAAATCAGGGGACAAGTCAAGCTTTCTTT	CAWSQPNQGTSQAFF
-	TRBV30	-	TRBJ1-1	TGTGCCTGGAGTTTCGGGGGGAGGTCTGAAGCTTTCTTT	CAWSFGGRSEAFF
-	TRBV5-1	TRBD1	TRBJ1-2	TGCGCCAGCAGCTCCACAGGGGTCCGGACTGGCTACACCTTC	CASSSTGVRTGYTF
-	TRBV7-2	TRBD2	TRBJ2-7	TGTGCCAGCAGAGGACTAGCGGGAGTCGAGCAGTACTTC	CASRGLAGVEQYF
-	TRBV6-5	TRBD2	TRBJ2-7	TGTGCCAGCACCATGGGACTAGCGGGATTTACCGAGCAGTACTTC	CASTMGLAGFTEQYF
-	TRBV5-4	-	TRBJ1-1	TGTGCCAGCAGCTTTTTTGGCTTTTTGAACACTGAAGCTTTCTTT	CASSFFGFLNTEAFF
-	TRBV24-1	-	TRBJ2-5	TGTGCCACCAGTCGTCAAGAGACCCAGTACTTC	CATSRQETQYF
-	TRBV7-9	TRBD2	TRBJ2-1	TGTGCCAGCAGCCCCGGGACTAGCGGGGATTTCTCCTACAATGAGCAGTTCTTC	CASSPGTSGDFSYNEQFF
-	TRBV19	TRBD2	TRBJ2-1	TGTGCCACCAGAGGGACTAGCGGATTCCTGAGAGACCACAATGAGCAGTTCTTC	CATRGTSGFLRDHNEQFF
-	TRBV5-4	TRBD1	TRBJ2-3	TGTGCCAGCAGCCCGACAGGGGGAAGCACAGATACGCAGTATTTT	CASSPTGGSTDTQYF
-	TRBV5-1	-	TRBJ1-1	TGCGCCAGCAGCCCCCCGGACATCAGGAGCGCTTTCTTT	CASSPPDIRSAFF
-	TRBV2	TRBD1	TRBJ1-1	TGTGCCAGCAAACCCCTGGGACAGGGGAACACTGAAGCTTTCTTT	CASKPLGQGNTEAFF
-	TRBV7-9	-	TRBJ2-3	TGTGCCAGCAGCTTAGTTCGTAGCACAGATACGCAGTATTTT	CASSLVRSTDTQYF